This T cell receptor (beta chain) was recovered during a study of cytomegalovirus exposure and HLA in healthy donors. V lost 2 bases and J 8 bases, leaving 18 bases between the germline ends. Germline lookup yields CDR1 MNHEY and CDR2 SVGAGI. The length of the CDR3 is 16 residues. In the PCR, 60 Vbeta and 13 Jbeta primers were used. The table came from immunoSEQ multiplex PCR; TCRdb's copy has only in-frame clones and leaves some out. The sample holds some 95,000 clones, approximately 71% seen once. This receptor was obtained from a young woman in good health and CMV-seropositive. The chain is built from TRBV6-5 and TRBJ1-4, with TRBD1 as a possible D gene (5 bases). Sequenced material: PBMCs. In nucleotides, the CDR3 is TGTGCCAGCAGTTACGTCGGTGTAGGGGCAAGGGAAAAACTGTTTTTT. Protein sequence: CASSYVGVGAREKLFF.